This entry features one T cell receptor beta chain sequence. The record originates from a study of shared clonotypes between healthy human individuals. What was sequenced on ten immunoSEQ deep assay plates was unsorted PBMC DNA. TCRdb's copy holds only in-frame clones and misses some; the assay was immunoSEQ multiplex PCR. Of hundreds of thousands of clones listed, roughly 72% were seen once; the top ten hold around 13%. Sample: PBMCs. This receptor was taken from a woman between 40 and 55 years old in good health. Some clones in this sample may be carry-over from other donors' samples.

The CDR3 loop reads CASSLGLISSYEQYF. DNA of the CDR3: TGTGCCAGCAGCCTGGGCTTGATAAGCTCCTACGAGCAGTACTTC. The rearrangement links TRBV9 to TRBJ2-7; D gene ambiguous. The CDR3 has 15 amino acids. Per the germline V gene, CDR1 is SGDLS and CDR2 is YYNGEE. Trimming took 4 bases from V and 0 from J, leaving 14 bases between them. The whole variable domain, remainder taken from reference TRBV9 and TRBJ2-7, is DSGVTQTPKHLITATGQRVTLRCSPRSGDLSVYWYQQSLDQGLQFLIQYYNGEERAKGNILERFSAQQFPDLHSELNLSSLELGDSALYFCASSLGLISSYEQYFGPGTRLTVT.